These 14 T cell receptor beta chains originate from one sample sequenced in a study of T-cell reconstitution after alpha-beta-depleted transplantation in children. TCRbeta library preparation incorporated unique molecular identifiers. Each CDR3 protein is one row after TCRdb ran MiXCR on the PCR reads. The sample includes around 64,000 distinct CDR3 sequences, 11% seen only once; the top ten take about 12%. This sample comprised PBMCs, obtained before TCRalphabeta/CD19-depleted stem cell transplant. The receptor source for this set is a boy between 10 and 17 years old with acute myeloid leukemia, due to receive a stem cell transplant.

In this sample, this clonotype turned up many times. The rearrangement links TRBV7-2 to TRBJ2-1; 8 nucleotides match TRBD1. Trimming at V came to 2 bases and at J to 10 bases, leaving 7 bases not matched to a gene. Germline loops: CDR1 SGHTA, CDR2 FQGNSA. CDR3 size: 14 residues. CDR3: CASSLPGQAREQFF. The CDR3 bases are TGTGCCAGCAGCTTACCGGGACAGGCTCGCGAGCAGTTCTTC.

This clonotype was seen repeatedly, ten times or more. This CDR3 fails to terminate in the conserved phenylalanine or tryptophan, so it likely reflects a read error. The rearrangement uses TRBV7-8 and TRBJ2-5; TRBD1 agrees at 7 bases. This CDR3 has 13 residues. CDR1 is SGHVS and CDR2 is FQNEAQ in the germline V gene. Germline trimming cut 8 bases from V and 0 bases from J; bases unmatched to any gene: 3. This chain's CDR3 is CASSRGYQETQYL. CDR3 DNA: TGTGCCAGCTCCAGGGGGTACCAAGAGACCCAGTACTTA.

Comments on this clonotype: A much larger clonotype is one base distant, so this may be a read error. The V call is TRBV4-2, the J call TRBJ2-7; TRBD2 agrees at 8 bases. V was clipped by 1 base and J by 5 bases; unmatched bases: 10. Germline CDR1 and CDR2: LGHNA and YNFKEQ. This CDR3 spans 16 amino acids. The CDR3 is CASSQVVLAVDHEQYF. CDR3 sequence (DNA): TGTGCCAGCAGCCAAGTCGTACTAGCGGTAGACCACGAGCAGTACTTC.

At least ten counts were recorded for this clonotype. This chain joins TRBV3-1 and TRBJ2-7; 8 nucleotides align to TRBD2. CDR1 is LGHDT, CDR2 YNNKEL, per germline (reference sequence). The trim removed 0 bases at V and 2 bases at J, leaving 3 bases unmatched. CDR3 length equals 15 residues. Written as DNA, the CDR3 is TGTGCCAGCAGCCAAGAGATAGCGGGGACCTACGAGCAGTACTTC. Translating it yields CASSQEIAGTYEQYF.

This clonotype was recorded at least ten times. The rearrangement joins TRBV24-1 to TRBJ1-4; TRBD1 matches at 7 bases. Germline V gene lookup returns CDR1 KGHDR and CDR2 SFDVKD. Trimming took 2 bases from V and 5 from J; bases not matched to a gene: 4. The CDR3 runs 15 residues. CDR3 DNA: TGTGCCACCAGTGATTCCCGGGACAGCAATGAAAAACTGTTTTTT. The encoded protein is CATSDSRDSNEKLFF.

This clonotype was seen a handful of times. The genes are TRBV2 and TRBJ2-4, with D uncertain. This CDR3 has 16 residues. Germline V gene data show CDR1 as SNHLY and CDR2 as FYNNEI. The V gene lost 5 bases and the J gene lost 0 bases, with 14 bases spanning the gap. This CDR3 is CASSHFDIVAKNIQYF. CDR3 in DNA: TGTGCCAGCAGTCATTTTGACATCGTAGCCAAAAACATTCAGTACTTC.

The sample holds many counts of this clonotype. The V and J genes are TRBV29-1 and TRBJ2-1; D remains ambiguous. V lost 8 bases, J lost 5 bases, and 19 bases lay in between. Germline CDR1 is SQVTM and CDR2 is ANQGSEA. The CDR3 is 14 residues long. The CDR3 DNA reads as TGCAGCACCGCGACGGTGGCGAAGGACAATGAGCAGTTCTTC. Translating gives CSTATVAKDNEQFF.

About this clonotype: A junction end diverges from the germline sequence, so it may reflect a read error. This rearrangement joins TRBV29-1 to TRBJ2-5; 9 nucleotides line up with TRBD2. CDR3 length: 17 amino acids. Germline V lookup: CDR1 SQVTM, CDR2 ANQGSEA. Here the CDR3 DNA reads TGCAGCGTTGAAAGTGGCCTGGCTAGCGGGGTTTCTTTGACCCATTACTTC. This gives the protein CSVESGLASGVSLTHYF.

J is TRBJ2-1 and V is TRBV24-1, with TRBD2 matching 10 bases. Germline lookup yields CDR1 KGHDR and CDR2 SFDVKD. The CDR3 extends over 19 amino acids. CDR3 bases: TGTGGGACCAGTGATTCCCGACTAGCGGGCGTGGGACACTACAATGAGCAGTTCTTC. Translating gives CGTSDSRLAGVGHYNEQFF.

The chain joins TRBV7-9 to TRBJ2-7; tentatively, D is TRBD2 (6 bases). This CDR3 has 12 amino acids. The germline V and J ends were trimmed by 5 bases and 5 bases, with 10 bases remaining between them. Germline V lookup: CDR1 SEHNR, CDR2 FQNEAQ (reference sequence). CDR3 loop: CASSMTRDEQYF. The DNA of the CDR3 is TGTGCCAGCAGCATGACTAGAGACGAGCAGTACTTC.

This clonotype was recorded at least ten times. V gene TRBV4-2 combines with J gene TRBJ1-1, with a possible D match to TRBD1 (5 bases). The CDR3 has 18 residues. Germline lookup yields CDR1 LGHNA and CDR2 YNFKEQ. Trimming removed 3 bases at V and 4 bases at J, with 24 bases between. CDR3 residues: CASSQGVPGLGSSTEAFF. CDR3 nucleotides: TGTGCCAGCAGCCAGGGGGTCCCGGGGTTGGGGTCAAGCACTGAAGCTTTCTTT.

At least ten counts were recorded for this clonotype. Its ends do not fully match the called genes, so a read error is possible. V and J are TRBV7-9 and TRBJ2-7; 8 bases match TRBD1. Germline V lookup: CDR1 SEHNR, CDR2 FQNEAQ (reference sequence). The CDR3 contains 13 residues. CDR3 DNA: TGTGCCGGCAGCGTAGGACAGGGCTACGAGCAGTACTTC. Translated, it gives CAGSVGQGYEQYF.

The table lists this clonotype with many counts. The CDR3 is CASRLDGTPSNQPQHF. The CDR3 nucleotides are TGTGCCAGCAGGCTCGATGGAACACCCTCGAACCAGCCCCAGCATTTT. This sequence joins TRBV6-5 and TRBJ1-5; D not resolved. V lost 6 bases, J lost 7 bases, and 22 bases lay in between. The CDR3 covers 16 residues. Germline V gives CDR1 MNHEY, CDR2 SVGAGI.

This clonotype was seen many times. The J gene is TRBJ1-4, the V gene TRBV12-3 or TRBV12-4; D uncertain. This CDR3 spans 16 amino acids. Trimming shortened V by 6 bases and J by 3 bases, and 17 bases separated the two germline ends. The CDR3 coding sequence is TGTGCCAGCAGCAACCCCCCGGTCAGAGCTAATGAAAAACTGTTTTTT. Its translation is CASSNPPVRANEKLFF.